This T cell receptor beta chain comes out of a study of OX40 agonist ivuxolimab in advanced cancers. The overall study: Patients were given ivuxolimab, an antibody that agonizes OX40 (CD134). Hepatocellular carcinoma, melanoma, renal cell or head and neck cancer affected the dose-escalation patients. Three individuals attained partial responses, comprising one hepatocellular carcinoma case and two cutaneous melanoma cases. Regarding the study as a whole: With doses of 0.1 to 3.0 mg/kg, CD4+ and CD8+ blood T cells had undergone clonal expansion by week 6.

The germline V gene has CDR1 MGHRA and CDR2 YSYEKL. V was shortened by 1 base and J by 8 bases, with 11 bases between the two germline ends. The CDR3 has 13 residues. Some clones are missing from TCRdb's copy, which holds only in-frame ones; the method was immunoSEQ multiplex PCR. The table includes tens of thousands of clones, approximately 90% detected once. To note about this clone: Its antigen is unknown.

The specimen was CD4+ or CD8+ T cells sorted from blood, collected in a trial of the OX40 agonist ivuxolimab. This TCR was recovered from an adult with an advanced solid tumor such as melanoma, head and neck, liver or kidney cancer. The genes are TRBV4-1 and TRBJ1-1, with D perhaps TRBD1 (5 bases). CDR3 sequence (DNA): TGCGCCAGCAGCCAAGTGGGGACGCGGGAAGCTTTCTTT. Translation gives CASSQVGTREAFF.